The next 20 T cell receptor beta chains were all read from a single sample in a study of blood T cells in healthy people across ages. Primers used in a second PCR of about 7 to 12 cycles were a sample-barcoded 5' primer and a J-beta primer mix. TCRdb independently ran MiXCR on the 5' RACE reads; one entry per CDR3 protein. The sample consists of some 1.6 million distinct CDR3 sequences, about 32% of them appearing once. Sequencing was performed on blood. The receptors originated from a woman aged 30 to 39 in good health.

The DNA of the CDR3 is TGTGCCAGCAGCTTAGAGGGCACCGCGAACACCATATATTTT. It is translated as CASSLEGTANTIYF. V is TRBV13 and J is TRBJ1-3; D gene ambiguous. The CDR3 consists of 14 residues. Germline V CDR1 and CDR2: PRHDT, FYEKMQ (reference sequence). Between the trimmed V and J ends, which lost 1 base and 7 bases, there was a span of 11 bases.

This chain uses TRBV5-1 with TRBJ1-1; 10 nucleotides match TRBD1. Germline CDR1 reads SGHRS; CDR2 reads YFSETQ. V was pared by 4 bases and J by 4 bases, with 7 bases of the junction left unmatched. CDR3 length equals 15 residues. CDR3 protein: CASSNGQGGFTEAFF. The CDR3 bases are TGCGCCAGCAGCAACGGACAGGGGGGATTCACTGAAGCTTTCTTT.

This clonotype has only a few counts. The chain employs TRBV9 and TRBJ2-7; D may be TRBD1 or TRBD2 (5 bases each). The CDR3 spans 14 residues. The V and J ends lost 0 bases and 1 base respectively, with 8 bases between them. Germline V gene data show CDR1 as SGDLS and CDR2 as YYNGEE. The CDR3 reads CASSVAGTSYEQYF. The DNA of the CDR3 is TGTGCCAGCAGCGTAGCTGGGACGTCCTACGAGCAGTACTTC.

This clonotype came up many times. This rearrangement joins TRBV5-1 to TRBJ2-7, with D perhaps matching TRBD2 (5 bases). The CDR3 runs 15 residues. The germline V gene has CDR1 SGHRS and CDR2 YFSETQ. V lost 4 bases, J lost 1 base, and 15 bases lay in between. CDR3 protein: CASSTQQRGSYEQYF. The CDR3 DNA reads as TGCGCCAGCAGCACCCAACAGAGAGGGTCCTACGAGCAGTACTTC. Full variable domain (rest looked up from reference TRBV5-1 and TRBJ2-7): KAGVTQTPRYLIKTRGQQVTLSCSPISGHRSVSWYQQTPGQGLQFLFEYFSETQRNKGNFPGRFSGRQFSNSRSEMNVSTLELGDSALYLCASSTQQRGSYEQYFGPGTRLTVT.

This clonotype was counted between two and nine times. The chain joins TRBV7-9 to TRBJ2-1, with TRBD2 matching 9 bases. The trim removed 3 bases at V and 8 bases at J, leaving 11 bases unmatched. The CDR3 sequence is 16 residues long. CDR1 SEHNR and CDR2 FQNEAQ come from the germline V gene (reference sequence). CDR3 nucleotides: TGTGCCAGCAGCTTTGTTAGGGGACTAGCTGATCATGAGCAGTTCTTC. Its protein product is CASSFVRGLADHEQFF.

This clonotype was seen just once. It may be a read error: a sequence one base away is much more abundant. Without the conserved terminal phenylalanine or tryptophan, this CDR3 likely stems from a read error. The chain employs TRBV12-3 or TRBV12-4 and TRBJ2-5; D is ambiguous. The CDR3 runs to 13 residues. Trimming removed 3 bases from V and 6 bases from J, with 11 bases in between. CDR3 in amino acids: CASSFEASQTQYS. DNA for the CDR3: TGTGCCAGCAGTTTTGAGGCCAGCCAGACCCAGTACTCC.

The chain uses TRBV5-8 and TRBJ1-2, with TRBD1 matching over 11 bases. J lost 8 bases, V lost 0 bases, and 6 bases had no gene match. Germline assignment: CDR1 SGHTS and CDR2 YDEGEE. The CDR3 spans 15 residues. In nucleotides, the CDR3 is TGTGCCAGCAGCTTGGTTGGACAGGGGGCGGAAGGCTACACCTTC. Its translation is CASSLVGQGAEGYTF. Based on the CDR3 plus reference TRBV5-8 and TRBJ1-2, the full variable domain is EAGVTQSPTHLIKTRGQQATLRCSPISGHTSVYWYQQALGLGLQFLLWYDEGEERNRGNFPPRFSGRQFPNYSSELNVNALELEDSALYLCASSLVGQGAEGYTFGSGTRLTVV.

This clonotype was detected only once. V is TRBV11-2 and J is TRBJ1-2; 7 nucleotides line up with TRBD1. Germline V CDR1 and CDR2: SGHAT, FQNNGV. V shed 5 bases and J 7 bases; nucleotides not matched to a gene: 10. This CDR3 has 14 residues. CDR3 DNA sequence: TGTGCCAGCAGCAGGGACAGAGCGCGCTCTGGCTACACCTTC. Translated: CASSRDRARSGYTF.

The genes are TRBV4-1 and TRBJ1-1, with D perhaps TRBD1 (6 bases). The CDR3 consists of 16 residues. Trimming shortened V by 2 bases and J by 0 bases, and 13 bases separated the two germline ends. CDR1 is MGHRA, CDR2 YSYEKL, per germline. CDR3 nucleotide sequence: TGCGCCAGCAGCCAATTATCAGGGGAAATGAACACTGAAGCTTTCTTT. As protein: CASSQLSGEMNTEAFF.

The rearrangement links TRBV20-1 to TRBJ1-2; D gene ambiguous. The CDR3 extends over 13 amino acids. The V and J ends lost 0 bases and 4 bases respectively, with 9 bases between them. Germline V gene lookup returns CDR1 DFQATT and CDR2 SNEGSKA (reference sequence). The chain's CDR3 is CSARDLVLYGYTF. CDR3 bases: TGCAGTGCTAGAGATCTGGTGCTCTATGGCTACACCTTC.

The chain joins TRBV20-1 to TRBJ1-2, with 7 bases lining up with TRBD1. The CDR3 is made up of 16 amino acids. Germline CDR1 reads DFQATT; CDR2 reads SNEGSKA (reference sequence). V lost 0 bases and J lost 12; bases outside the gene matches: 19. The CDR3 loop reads CSARDPRTGRSAQHTF. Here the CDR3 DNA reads TGCAGTGCTAGAGATCCTCGGACAGGTCGCTCAGCCCAGCACACCTTC.

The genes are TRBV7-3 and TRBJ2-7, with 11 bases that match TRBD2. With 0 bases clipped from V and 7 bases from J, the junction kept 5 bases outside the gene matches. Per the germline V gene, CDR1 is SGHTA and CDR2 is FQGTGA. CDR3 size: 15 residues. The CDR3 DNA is TGTGCCAGCAGCTTAACCGGGACTAGCGGTCTGGAGCAGTACTTC. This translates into CASSLTGTSGLEQYF.

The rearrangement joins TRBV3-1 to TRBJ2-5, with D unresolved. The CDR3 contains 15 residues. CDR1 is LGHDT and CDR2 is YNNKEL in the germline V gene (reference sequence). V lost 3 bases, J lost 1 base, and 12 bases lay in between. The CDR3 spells CASSHSWRVQETQYF. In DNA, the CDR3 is TGTGCCAGCAGCCATAGCTGGCGAGTCCAAGAGACCCAGTACTTC.

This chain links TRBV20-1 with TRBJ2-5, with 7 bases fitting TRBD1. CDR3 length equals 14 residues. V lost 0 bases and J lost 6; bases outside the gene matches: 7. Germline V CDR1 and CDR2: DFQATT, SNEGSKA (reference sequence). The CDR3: CSARDIDRAKTQYF. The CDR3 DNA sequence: TGCAGTGCTAGAGATATTGACAGGGCAAAGACCCAGTACTTC.

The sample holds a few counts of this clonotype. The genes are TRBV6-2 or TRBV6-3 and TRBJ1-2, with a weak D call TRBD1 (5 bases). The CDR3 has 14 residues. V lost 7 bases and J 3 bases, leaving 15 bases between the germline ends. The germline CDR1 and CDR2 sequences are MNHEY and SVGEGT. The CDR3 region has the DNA TGTGCCAGCACCAAGGGGCAGGGTGACTATGGCTACACCTTC. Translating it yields CASTKGQGDYGYTF.

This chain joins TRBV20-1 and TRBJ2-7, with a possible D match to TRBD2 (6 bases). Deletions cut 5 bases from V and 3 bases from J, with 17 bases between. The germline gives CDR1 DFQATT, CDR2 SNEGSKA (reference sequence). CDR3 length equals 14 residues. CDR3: CSAGNGTYDYEQYF. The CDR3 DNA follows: TGCAGTGCTGGAAACGGGACTTACGACTACGAGCAGTACTTC.

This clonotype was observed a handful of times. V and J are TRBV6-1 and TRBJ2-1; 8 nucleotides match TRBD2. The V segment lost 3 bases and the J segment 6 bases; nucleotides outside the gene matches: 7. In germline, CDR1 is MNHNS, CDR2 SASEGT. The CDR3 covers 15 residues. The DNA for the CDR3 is TGTGCCAGCAGTGACTCCGGGGGGGCAGGCAATGAGCAGTTCTTC. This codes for CASSDSGGAGNEQFF.

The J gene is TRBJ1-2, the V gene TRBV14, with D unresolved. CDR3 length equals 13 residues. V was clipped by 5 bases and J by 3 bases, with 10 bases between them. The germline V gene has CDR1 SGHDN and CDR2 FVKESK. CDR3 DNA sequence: TGTGCCAGCAGCGGTGTCACTTACTATGGCTACACCTTC. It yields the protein CASSGVTYYGYTF.

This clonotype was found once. The CDR3 bases are TGTGCCAGCAAGACAGGAAAAGCTTTCTTT. Translating it yields CASKTGKAFF. The rearrangement joins TRBV2 to TRBJ1-1; TRBD1 is a possible D gene (6 bases). The ends were cut back, 7 bases at V and 9 bases at J, with 9 bases in the middle. Germline V gene lookup returns CDR1 SNHLY and CDR2 FYNNEI. This CDR3 comprises 10 residues.

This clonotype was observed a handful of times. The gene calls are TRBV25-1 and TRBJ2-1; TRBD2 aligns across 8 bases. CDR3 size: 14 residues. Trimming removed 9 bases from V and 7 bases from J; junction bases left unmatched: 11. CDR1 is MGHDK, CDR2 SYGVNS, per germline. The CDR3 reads CASSGTPLRNEQFF. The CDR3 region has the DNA TGTGCCAGTAGCGGGACGCCCCTTAGGAATGAGCAGTTCTTC.